This is a list of T cell receptor beta chains from one sample in a study of shared clonotypes between healthy human individuals. Method: immunoSEQ multiplex PCR; TCRdb's copy keeps in-frame clones and lacks some. Altogether some 790,000 clones are present, approximately 72% being singletons, with the ten largest covering less than 2%. Material for sequencing was memory CD4+ T cells sorted from blood. The receptors come from a woman in her twenties or thirties in good health. CDR3s include the opening cysteine and the closing phenylalanine or tryptophan. Fields, in order: J gene, clone size, V gene, D gene, CDR3 protein, CDR3 DNA. The D gene is left open where the match is weak. Size values are once, few and many counts, or a class for expanded clones, and some rows have none.

J gene: TRBJ2-1; clone size: -; V gene: TRBV25-1; D gene: TRBD1; CDR3 protein: CASSDPTGGSEQFF; CDR3 DNA: TGTGCCAGCAGTGACCCTACAGGGGGCAGTGAGCAGTTCTTC
J gene: TRBJ1-1; clone size: few; V gene: TRBV18; D gene: -; CDR3 protein: CASSPGTNTEAFF; CDR3 DNA: TGTGCCAGCTCACCGGGAACGAACACTGAAGCTTTCTTT
J gene: TRBJ2-7; clone size: -; V gene: TRBV19; D gene: -; CDR3 protein: CASSIGGSRPVYEQYF; CDR3 DNA: TGTGCCAGTAGTATAGGAGGGAGCAGGCCTGTCTACGAGCAGTACTTC
J gene: TRBJ1-5; clone size: -; V gene: TRBV5-6; D gene: TRBD1; CDR3 protein: CASSLGTGRIRNQPQHF; CDR3 DNA: TGTGCCAGCAGCTTAGGGACAGGGAGAATCCGCAATCAGCCCCAGCATTTT
J gene: TRBJ1-2; clone size: -; V gene: TRBV29-1; D gene: -; CDR3 protein: CSVGQLYGYTF; CDR3 DNA: TGCAGCGTTGGACAGCTCTATGGCTACACCTTC
J gene: TRBJ2-5; clone size: -; V gene: TRBV2; D gene: -; CDR3 protein: CASSETGQETQYF; CDR3 DNA: TGTGCCAGCAGTGAAACAGGTCAAGAGACCCAGTACTTC
J gene: TRBJ2-7; clone size: -; V gene: TRBV1; D gene: -; CDR3 protein: CTSSQDTPGNEQYF; CDR3 DNA: TGCACCAGCAGCCAAGATACCCCCGGGAACGAGCAGTACTTC
J gene: TRBJ2-3; clone size: -; V gene: TRBV27; D gene: TRBD2; CDR3 protein: CASSLTPPRAGGRRNTQYF; CDR3 DNA: TGTGCCAGCAGTCTTACCCCCCCGCGAGCGGGAGGACGTAGAAATACGCAGTATTTT
J gene: TRBJ1-5; clone size: few; V gene: TRBV5-4; D gene: -; CDR3 protein: CASSPAQPQHF; CDR3 DNA: TGTGCCAGCAGCCCGGCTCAGCCCCAGCATTTT
J gene: TRBJ2-3; clone size: -; V gene: TRBV7-2; D gene: -; CDR3 protein: CASSPSYSTDTQYF; CDR3 DNA: TGTGCCAGCAGCCCGTCGTATAGCACAGATACGCAGTATTTT
J gene: TRBJ2-1; clone size: -; V gene: TRBV14; D gene: -; CDR3 protein: CASSQARDWGYNEQFF; CDR3 DNA: TGTGCCAGCAGCCAGGCCCGGGACTGGGGGTACAATGAGCAGTTCTTC
J gene: TRBJ2-2; clone size: -; V gene: TRBV25-1; D gene: TRBD1; CDR3 protein: CASTGQGVTGELFF; CDR3 DNA: TGTGCCAGCACTGGGCAGGGGGTAACCGGGGAGCTGTTTTTT
J gene: TRBJ2-3; clone size: -; V gene: TRBV9; D gene: -; CDR3 protein: CASSVVSSDTQYF; CDR3 DNA: TGTGCCAGCAGCGTAGTTTCCTCAGATACGCAGTATTTT
J gene: TRBJ2-3; clone size: medium-sized; V gene: TRBV9; D gene: -; CDR3 protein: CASSVGPPDTQYF; CDR3 DNA: TGTGCCAGCAGCGTAGGTCCCCCAGATACGCAGTATTTT
J gene: TRBJ2-7; clone size: once; V gene: TRBV5-4; D gene: TRBD2; CDR3 protein: CASSLGPLASAYEQYF; CDR3 DNA: TGTGCCAGCAGCTTGGGGCCACTAGCGAGTGCTTACGAGCAGTACTTC
J gene: TRBJ1-1; clone size: few; V gene: TRBV11-2; D gene: -; CDR3 protein: CASSLVRYGTEAFF; CDR3 DNA: TGTGCCAGCAGCTTAGTTCGGTATGGGACTGAAGCTTTCTTT
J gene: TRBJ2-7; clone size: once; V gene: TRBV28; D gene: TRBD2; CDR3 protein: CASSLMGGGRALLEQYF; CDR3 DNA: TGTGCCAGCAGTTTGATGGGTGGCGGGAGGGCCCTCCTCGAGCAGTACTTC
J gene: TRBJ2-3; clone size: -; V gene: TRBV4-1; D gene: TRBD2; CDR3 protein: CASSQDTIAGLASVDTQYF; CDR3 DNA: TGCGCCAGCAGCCAAGACACGATCGCGGGACTAGCGTCTGTGGATACGCAGTATTTT
J gene: TRBJ2-3; clone size: -; V gene: TRBV19; D gene: -; CDR3 protein: CASKRHSTDTQYF; CDR3 DNA: TGTGCCAGTAAGCGGCACAGCACAGATACGCAGTATTTT
J gene: TRBJ1-5; clone size: -; V gene: TRBV5-5; D gene: TRBD1; CDR3 protein: CASSGGFGQGAQPQHF; CDR3 DNA: TGTGCCAGCAGCGGGGGCTTCGGACAGGGGGCTCAGCCCCAGCATTTT
J gene: TRBJ2-5; clone size: few; V gene: TRBV19; D gene: TRBD2; CDR3 protein: CASSIDWTSRWKYF; CDR3 DNA: TGTGCCAGTAGTATAGATTGGACTAGCCGGTGGAAGTACTTC
J gene: TRBJ1-1; clone size: -; V gene: TRBV28; D gene: TRBD1; CDR3 protein: CASSLHPTGNPPAFF; CDR3 DNA: TGTGCCAGCAGTTTACATCCGACAGGGAACCCACCCGCTTTCTTT
J gene: TRBJ2-1; clone size: -; V gene: TRBV5-1; D gene: TRBD2; CDR3 protein: CASSQSSGAYNEQFF; CDR3 DNA: TGCGCCAGCAGCCAATCTAGCGGGGCTTACAATGAGCAGTTCTTC
J gene: TRBJ2-7; clone size: -; V gene: TRBV6-5; D gene: -; CDR3 protein: CASSYRSEQYF; CDR3 DNA: TGTGCCAGCAGTTACAGAAGCGAGCAGTACTTC
J gene: TRBJ2-7; clone size: -; V gene: TRBV19; D gene: -; CDR3 protein: CASSIEAFSYEQYF; CDR3 DNA: TGTGCCAGTAGTATCGAGGCGTTCTCCTACGAGCAGTACTTC
J gene: TRBJ2-7; clone size: -; V gene: TRBV14; D gene: -; CDR3 protein: CASSFQYLGRGTYEQYF; CDR3 DNA: TGTGCCAGCAGCTTCCAATACTTGGGTCGGGGAACCTACGAGCAGTACTTC
J gene: TRBJ1-5; clone size: few; V gene: TRBV5-8; D gene: -; CDR3 protein: CASSHLVQTDSNQPQHF; CDR3 DNA: TGTGCCAGCAGCCACCTCGTCCAGACAGATAGCAATCAGCCCCAGCATTTT
J gene: TRBJ2-7; clone size: -; V gene: TRBV27; D gene: -; CDR3 protein: CASSFLGVQGTRYF; CDR3 DNA: TGTGCCAGCAGTTTCCTGGGAGTACAGGGAACGAGGTACTTC